This is a list of T cell receptor beta chains from one sample in a study of blood T cell repertoires in COVID-19. Here immunoSEQ multiplex PCR was the method, and the copy in TCRdb shows in-frame clones only, minus some. The top ten hold 22% of the sample, which has roughly 53,000 clones, 76% seen once. Sequenced sample: peripheral blood. These TCRs come from a man aged 50-59 years with active or convalescent COVID-19. CDR3s include the opening cysteine and the closing phenylalanine or tryptophan. A D gene is named only where the DNA matches it firmly. A row's size may be missing; if present it is once, few, many or a size class.

clone size	V gene	D gene	J gene	CDR3 DNA	CDR3 protein
.	TRBV18	TRBD1	TRBJ1-6	TGTGCCAGCTCACCAGAGAGACAGGGATTGTATTCACCCCTCCACTTT	CASSPERQGLYSPLHF
.	TRBV7-9	TRBD1	TRBJ2-7	TGTGCCAGCAGCTTCGGACAGGGTGGCACCTACGAGCAGTACTTC	CASSFGQGGTYEQYF
.	TRBV5-1	.	TRBJ2-7	TGCGCCAGCAGCCCCGAACCCCGGGACTCCCAACGAAGCTCCTACGAGCAGTACTTC	CASSPEPRDSQRSSYEQYF
.	TRBV7-2	.	TRBJ1-1	TGTGCCAGCAGCTTACGCCGTCTTGGAGACTTGAACACTGAAGCTTTCTTT	CASSLRRLGDLNTEAFF
.	TRBV5-1	.	TRBJ2-5	TGCGCCAGCAGCTTCAATGGACAACAAGAGACCCAGTACTTC	CASSFNGQQETQYF
.	TRBV7-6	.	TRBJ1-3	TGTGCCAGCAGCTCCCCCGGAGCTGGAAACACCATATATTTT	CASSSPGAGNTIYF
few	TRBV2	TRBD1	TRBJ1-5	TGTGCCAGCACCATGACAGGGGGCTGGGGCAATCAGCCCCAGCATTTT	CASTMTGGWGNQPQHF
once	TRBV18	.	TRBJ2-7	TGTGCCAGCTCACCACAGCACGAGCAGTACTTC	CASSPQHEQYF
.	TRBV6-5	TRBD2	TRBJ2-7	TGTGCCAGCAGACTAGCGGGAGCCAACGAGCAGTACTTC	CASRLAGANEQYF
once	TRBV4-2	TRBD2	TRBJ2-1	TGTGCCAGCAGCCAAGGGGGTTGGTCTAGCGGGGGGAATGAGCAGTTCTTC	CASSQGGWSSGGNEQFF
once	TRBV25-1	.	TRBJ1-2	TGTGCCAGCAGTGAGGTCGGGGGAAGGGCCTATGGCTACACCTTC	CASSEVGGRAYGYTF
.	TRBV5-5	TRBD1	TRBJ2-1	TGTGCCAGCAGCCGTGGACAGGGACACAATGAGCAGTTCTTC	CASSRGQGHNEQFF
.	TRBV9	.	TRBJ2-1	TGTGCCAGCAGCGTAGATGGTAGCGTATACAATGAGCAGTTCTTC	CASSVDGSVYNEQFF
.	TRBV10-3	.	TRBJ1-3	TGTGCCATCAGCGCAGGAATCTCTGGAAACACCATATATTTT	CAISAGISGNTIYF
.	TRBV7-3	TRBD2	TRBJ2-3	TGTGCCAGCGGGAGGGACACAGATACGCAGTATTTT	CASGRDTDTQYF
.	TRBV3-1/TRBV3-2	.	TRBJ1-5	TGTGCCAGCAGCCTCGACAGGAATCAGCCCCAGCATTTT	CASSLDRNQPQHF
.	TRBV11-2	.	TRBJ2-2	TGTGCCAGCAGCATCGAGCGGCAAAGTACCGGGGAGCTGTTTTTT	CASSIERQSTGELFF
few	TRBV25-1	.	TRBJ1-6	TGTGCCAGCTCTAGGCTGGCGCCTAATTCACCCCTCCACTTT	CASSRLAPNSPLHF
.	TRBV7-2	TRBD2	TRBJ2-3	TGTGCCAGCAGCGCGGGACTAGCCATAGATACGCAGTATTTT	CASSAGLAIDTQYF
.	TRBV3-1/TRBV3-2	.	TRBJ1-3	TGTGCCAGCAGCCCCAACTCCGCCTCTTCTACTGGAAACACCATATATTTT	CASSPNSASSTGNTIYF
.	TRBV5-6	.	TRBJ1-2	TGTGCCAGCAGCTTGGCTTGGGCCTATGGCTACACCTTC	CASSLAWAYGYTF
.	TRBV5-6	.	TRBJ2-5	TGTGCCAGCAGCGAGACTGGATACTGGGTTAGGGAGACCCAGTACTTC	CASSETGYWVRETQYF
.	TRBV5-1	TRBD2	TRBJ2-2	TGCGCCAGCAGCTGGGGGGGACTAGCCGCGAACACCGGGGAGCTGTTTTTT	CASSWGGLAANTGELFF
.	TRBV12-3/TRBV12-4	.	TRBJ2-7	TGTGCCAGCAGTTTAGGGGTCGAGGTGCAGTACTTC	CASSLGVEVQYF
.	TRBV5-1	.	TRBJ1-1	TGCGCCAGCAGCTCTGGACAGTTGGGGAACACTGAAGCTTTCTTT	CASSSGQLGNTEAFF
.	TRBV4-2	TRBD2	TRBJ2-2	TGTGCCAGCAGTCCAAGATGGATAGCGGGAGGATACACCGGGGAGCTGTTTTTT	CASSPRWIAGGYTGELFF
.	TRBV2	TRBD1	TRBJ1-1	TGTGCCAGCAGGGAGCAAGGGACAGGGGTGATGAACACTGAAGCTTTCTTT	CASREQGTGVMNTEAFF